The clone carrying this T cell receptor beta chain was seen repeatedly, ten times or more. This CDR3 has 14 amino acids. The V and J ends lost 2 bases and 3 bases respectively, with 8 bases between them. The data were obtained in a study of T cells in Graves' hyperthyroidism and ophthalmopathy. Amplification yielded TCR beta CDR3 regions, with RNA transcripts as the source. An initial round of RT-PCR targeting the TCR CDR3 relied on the HTBI primer set. TCRdb analysed the multiplex PCR reads with MiXCR anew, one entry per CDR3 protein. The sample holds 550,000 to 600,000 distinct CDR3 sequences; over 12% are singletons and the top ten take over 6%. Exclusion criteria comprised uncontrolled infection, other autoimmune disease, pregnancy or lactation. Diagnosing involved the use of clinical symptoms, serum thyroxine and TRAb, thyroid ultrasound and orbital computed tomography. Fresh peripheral blood, around 11 ml of it, supplied the PBMCs.

The chain is built from TRBV12-3 or TRBV12-4 and TRBJ2-1; D gene uncertain. The TCR was taken from a woman between 18 and 29 years old with Graves' ophthalmopathy. The source material was blood. CDR3 bases: TGTGCCAGCAGTTTAAGGGATTACTACAATGAGCAGTTCTTC. Translated, it gives CASSLRDYYNEQFF.